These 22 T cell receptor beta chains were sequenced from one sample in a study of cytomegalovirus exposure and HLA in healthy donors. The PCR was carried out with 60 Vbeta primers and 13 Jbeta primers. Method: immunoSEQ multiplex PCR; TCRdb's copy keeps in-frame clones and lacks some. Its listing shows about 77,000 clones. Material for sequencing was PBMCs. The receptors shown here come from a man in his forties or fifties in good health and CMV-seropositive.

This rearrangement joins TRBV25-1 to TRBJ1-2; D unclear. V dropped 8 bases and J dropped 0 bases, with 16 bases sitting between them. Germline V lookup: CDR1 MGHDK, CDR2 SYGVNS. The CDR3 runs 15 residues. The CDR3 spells CASRGAGFPNYGYTF. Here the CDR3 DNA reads TGTGCCAGCCGCGGTGCGGGTTTCCCTAACTATGGCTACACCTTC.

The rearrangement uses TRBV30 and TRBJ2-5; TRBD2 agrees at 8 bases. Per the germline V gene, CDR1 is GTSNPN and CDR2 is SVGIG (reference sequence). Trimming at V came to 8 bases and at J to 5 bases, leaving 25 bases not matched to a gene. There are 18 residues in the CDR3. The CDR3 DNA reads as TGTGCCGCACAGGTCCCGGGGGCGACGGGGGGGCCAAGGGAGACCCAGTACTTC. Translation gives CAAQVPGATGGPRETQYF.

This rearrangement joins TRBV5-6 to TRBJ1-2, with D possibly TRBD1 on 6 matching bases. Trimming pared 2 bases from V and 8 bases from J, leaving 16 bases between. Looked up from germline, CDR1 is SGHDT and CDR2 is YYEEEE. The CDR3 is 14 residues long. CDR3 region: CASSLGQPNLGYTF. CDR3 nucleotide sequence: TGTGCCAGCAGCTTAGGACAGCCAAACCTAGGCTACACCTTC. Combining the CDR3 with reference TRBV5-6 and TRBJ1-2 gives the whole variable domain DAGVTQSPTHLIKTRGQQVTLRCSPKSGHDTVSWYQQALGQGPQFIFQYYEEEERQRGNFPDRFSGHQFPNYSSELNVNALLLGDSALYLCASSLGQPNLGYTFGSGTRLTVV.

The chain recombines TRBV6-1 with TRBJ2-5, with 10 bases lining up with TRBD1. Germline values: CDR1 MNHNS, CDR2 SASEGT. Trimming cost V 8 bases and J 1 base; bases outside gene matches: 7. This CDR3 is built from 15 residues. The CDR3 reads CASGGQGKIQETQYF. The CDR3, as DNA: TGTGCCAGCGGGGGACAGGGGAAGATCCAAGAGACCCAGTACTTC.

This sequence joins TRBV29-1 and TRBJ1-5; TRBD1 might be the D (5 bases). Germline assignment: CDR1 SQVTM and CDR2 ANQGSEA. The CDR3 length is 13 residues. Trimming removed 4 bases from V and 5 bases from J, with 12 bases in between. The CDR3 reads CSVADTTYQPQHF. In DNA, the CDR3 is TGCAGCGTTGCGGACACCACTTATCAGCCCCAGCATTTT.

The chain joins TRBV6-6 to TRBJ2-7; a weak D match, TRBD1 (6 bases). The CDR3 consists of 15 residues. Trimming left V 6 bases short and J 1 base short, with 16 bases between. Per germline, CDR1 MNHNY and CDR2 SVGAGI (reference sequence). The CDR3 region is CASSQTGDLSYEQYF. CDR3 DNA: TGTGCCAGCAGCCAGACAGGCGATCTTTCCTACGAGCAGTACTTC.

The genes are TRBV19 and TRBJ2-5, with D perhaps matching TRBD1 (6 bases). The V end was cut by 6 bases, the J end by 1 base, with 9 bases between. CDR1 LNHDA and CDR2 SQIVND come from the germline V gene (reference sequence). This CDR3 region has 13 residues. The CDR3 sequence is CASSSDSQETQYF. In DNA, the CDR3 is TGTGCCAGTAGCTCGGACAGCCAAGAGACCCAGTACTTC.

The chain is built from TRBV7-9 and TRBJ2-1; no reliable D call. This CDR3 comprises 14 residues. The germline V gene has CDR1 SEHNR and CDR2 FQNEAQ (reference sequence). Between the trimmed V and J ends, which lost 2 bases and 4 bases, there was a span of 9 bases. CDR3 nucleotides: TGTGCCAGCAGCTTAAGCGCAGCTTACAATGAGCAGTTCTTC. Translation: CASSLSAAYNEQFF.

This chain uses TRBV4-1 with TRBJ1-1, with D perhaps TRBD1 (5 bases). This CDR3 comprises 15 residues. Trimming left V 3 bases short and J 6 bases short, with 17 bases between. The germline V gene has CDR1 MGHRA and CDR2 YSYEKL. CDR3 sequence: CASSHRGEGEPEAFF. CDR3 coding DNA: TGCGCCAGCAGCCACCGGGGGGAGGGAGAGCCTGAAGCTTTCTTT.

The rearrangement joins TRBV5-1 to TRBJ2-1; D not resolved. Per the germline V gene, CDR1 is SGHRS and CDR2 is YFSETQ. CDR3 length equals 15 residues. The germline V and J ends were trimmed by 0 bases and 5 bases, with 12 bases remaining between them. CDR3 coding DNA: TGCGCCAGCAGCTTGGTGGCCAGCAGGAACAATGAGCAGTTCTTC. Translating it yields CASSLVASRNNEQFF.

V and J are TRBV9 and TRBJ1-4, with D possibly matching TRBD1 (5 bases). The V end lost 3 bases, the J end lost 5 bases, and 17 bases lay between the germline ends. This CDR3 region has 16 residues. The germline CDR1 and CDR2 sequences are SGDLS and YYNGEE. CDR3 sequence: CASSGQGLQGNEKLFF. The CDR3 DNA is TGTGCCAGCAGCGGCCAGGGACTCCAAGGCAATGAAAAACTGTTTTTT.

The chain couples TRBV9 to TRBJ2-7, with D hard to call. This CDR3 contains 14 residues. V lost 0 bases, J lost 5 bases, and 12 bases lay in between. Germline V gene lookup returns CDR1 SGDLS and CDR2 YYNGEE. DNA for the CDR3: TGTGCCAGCAGCGTAGGAGGCCTTCCACACGAGCAGTACTTC. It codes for CASSVGGLPHEQYF.

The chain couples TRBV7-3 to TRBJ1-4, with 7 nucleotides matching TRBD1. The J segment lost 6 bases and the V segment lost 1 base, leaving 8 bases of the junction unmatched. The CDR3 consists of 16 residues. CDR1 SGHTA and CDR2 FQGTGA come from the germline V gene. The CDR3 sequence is CASSLKRRTGDEKLFF. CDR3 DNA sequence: TGTGCCAGCAGCTTAAAGCGAAGGACAGGCGATGAAAAACTGTTTTTT.

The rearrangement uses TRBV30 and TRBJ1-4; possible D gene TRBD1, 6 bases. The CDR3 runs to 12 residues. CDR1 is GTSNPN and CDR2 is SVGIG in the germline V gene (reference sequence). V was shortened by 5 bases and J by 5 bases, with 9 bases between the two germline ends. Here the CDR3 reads CAWVRGNEKLFF. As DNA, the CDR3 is TGTGCCTGGGTAAGGGGGAATGAAAAACTGTTTTTT.

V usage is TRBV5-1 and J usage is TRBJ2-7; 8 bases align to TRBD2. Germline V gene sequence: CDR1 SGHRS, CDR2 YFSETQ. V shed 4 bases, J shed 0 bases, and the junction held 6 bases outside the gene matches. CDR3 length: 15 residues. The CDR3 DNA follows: TGCGCCAGCAGCATATTAGCGGGGAACTCCTACGAGCAGTACTTC. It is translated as CASSILAGNSYEQYF.

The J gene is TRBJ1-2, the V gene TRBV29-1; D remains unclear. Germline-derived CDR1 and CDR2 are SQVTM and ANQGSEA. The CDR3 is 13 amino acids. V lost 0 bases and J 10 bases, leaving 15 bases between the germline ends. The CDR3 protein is CSVEEIRGTDYTF. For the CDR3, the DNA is TGCAGCGTTGAAGAAATACGAGGTACGGACTACACCTTC.

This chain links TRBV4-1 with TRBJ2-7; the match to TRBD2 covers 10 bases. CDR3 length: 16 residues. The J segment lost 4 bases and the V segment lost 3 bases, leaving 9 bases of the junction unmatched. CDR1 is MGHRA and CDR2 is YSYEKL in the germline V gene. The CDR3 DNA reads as TGCGCCAGCAGCCAGATCAGCGGGAGGGCCCGGTACGAGCAGTACTTC. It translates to CASSQISGRARYEQYF.

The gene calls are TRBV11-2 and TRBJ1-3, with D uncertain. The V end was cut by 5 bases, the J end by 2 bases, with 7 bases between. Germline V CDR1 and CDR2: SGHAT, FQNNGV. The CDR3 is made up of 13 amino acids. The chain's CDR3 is CASSPSAGNTIYF. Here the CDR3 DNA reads TGTGCCAGCAGCCCTAGCGCTGGAAACACCATATATTTT. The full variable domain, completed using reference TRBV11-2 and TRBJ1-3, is EAGVAQSPRYKIIEKRQSVAFWCNPISGHATLYWYQQILGQGPKLLIQFQNNGVVDDSQLPKDRFSAERLKGVDSTLKIQPAKLEDSAVYLCASSPSAGNTIYFGEGSWLTVV.

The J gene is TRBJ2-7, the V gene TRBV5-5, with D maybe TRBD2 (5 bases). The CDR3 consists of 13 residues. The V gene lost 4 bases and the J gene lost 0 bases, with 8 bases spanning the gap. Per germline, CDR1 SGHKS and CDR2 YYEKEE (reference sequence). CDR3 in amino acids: CASSVGSSYEQYV. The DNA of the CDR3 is TGTGCCAGCAGCGTGGGGAGCTCCTACGAGCAGTACGTC.

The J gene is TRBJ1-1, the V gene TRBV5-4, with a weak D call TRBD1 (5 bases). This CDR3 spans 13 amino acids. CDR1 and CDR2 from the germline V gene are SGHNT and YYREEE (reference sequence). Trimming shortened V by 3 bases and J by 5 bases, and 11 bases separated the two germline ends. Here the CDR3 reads CASSSTYRTEAFF. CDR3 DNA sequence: TGTGCCAGCAGCTCAACCTACAGGACTGAAGCTTTCTTT.

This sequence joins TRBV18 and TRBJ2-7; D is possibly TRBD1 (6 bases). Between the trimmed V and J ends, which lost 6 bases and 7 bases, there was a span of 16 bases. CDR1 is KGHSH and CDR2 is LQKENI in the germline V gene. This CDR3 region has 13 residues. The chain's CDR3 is CASSLGQLLEQYV. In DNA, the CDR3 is TGTGCCAGCTCTCTAGGACAGCTCCTAGAGCAGTACGTC.

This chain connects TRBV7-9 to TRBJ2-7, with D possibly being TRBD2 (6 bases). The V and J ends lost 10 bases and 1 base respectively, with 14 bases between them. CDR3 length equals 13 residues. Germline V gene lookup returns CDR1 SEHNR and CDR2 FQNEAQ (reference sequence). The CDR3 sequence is CAIEPGTSYEQYV. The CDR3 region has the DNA TGTGCCATCGAGCCCGGGACTTCCTACGAGCAGTACGTC.